This passage covers 22 T cell receptor beta chains from one sample sequenced in a study of blood T cell repertoires in COVID-19. Clones were read by immunoSEQ multiplex PCR, and TCRdb kept only the in-frame ones, dropping some. There are over 110,000 clones in the sample; 84% occur only once, and more than 3% lies in the top ten. Sequenced input: PBMCs or T cells enriched from blood (not recorded which). The receptors were sampled from a man aged 45-65 years in a cohort exposed to, infected with or recovered from COVID-19 (not recorded which).

The chain joins TRBV6-5 to TRBJ2-7, with TRBD1 as a possible D gene (6 bases). CDR1 is MNHEY, CDR2 SVGAGI, per germline. The CDR3 is made up of 12 amino acids. Trimming pared 6 bases from V and 5 bases from J, leaving 11 bases between. The CDR3 loop reads CASSRGPDEQYF. The CDR3 DNA reads as TGTGCCAGCAGCAGGGGTCCCGACGAGCAGTACTTC.

The chain recombines TRBV21-1 with TRBJ2-7; the D call of TRBD1 is as the table states it, not checked on the DNA. TRBV21-1 is a recognized pseudogene. This CDR3 spans 14 amino acids. CDR3 sequence (DNA): TGTGCCAGCAGCAACGGCAGGGGGCTAAACGAGCAGTACTTC. Amino acid sequence: CASSNGRGLNEQYF.

The chain combines TRBV9 with TRBJ1-6; D might be TRBD1 (5 bases). Germline CDR1 reads SGDLS; CDR2 reads YYNGEE. The CDR3 consists of 16 residues. Trimming shortened V by 0 bases and J by 0 bases, and 7 bases separated the two germline ends. The CDR3 region is CASSVGDSSYNSPLHF. CDR3 in DNA: TGTGCCAGCAGCGTAGGTGACAGCTCCTATAATTCACCCCTCCACTTT.

The V gene is TRBV2, the J gene TRBJ1-2, with TRBD1 identical over 7 bases. The junction had 2 bases not matched to a gene; V was cut back by 3 bases and J by 7 bases. The CDR3 is 12 residues long. Germline V gene sequence: CDR1 SNHLY, CDR2 FYNNEI. As DNA, the CDR3 is TGTGCCAGCAGTGATCGGACAGGTGGCTACACCTTC. As protein: CASSDRTGGYTF.

V gene TRBV4-1 combines with J gene TRBJ1-5, with 8 bases identical to TRBD1. Trimming at V came to 2 bases and at J to 6 bases, leaving 15 bases not matched to a gene. Per germline, CDR1 MGHRA and CDR2 YSYEKL. The length of the CDR3 is 18 residues. DNA of the CDR3: TGCGCCAGCAGCCAAATCTGGACAGGGAGCGCGATAGTTCAGCCCCAGCATTTT. Translated, it gives CASSQIWTGSAIVQPQHF.

This clone has a handful of counts. The chain links TRBV7-2 to TRBJ1-2; possible D gene TRBD1, 6 bases. CDR1 and CDR2 from the germline V gene are SGHTA and FQGNSA. Trimming cost V 2 bases and J 7 bases, with 14 bases left between them. This CDR3 comprises 14 residues. CDR3 coding DNA: TGTGCCAGCAGCTTAAGGGGTCAGGGGATTGGCTACACCTTC. Amino acid sequence: CASSLRGQGIGYTF.

The chain joins TRBV10-3 to TRBJ2-1, with TRBD2 matching over 7 bases. Unmatched junction bases numbered 9, after V lost 10 bases and J lost 9 bases. This CDR3 has 12 residues. Germline V gene sequence: CDR1 ENHRY, CDR2 SYGVKD. This CDR3 reads CATWGGSFEQFF. The CDR3 bases are TGTGCCACTTGGGGAGGGTCATTTGAGCAGTTCTTC.

CDR3 residues: CASKRYAGGTEAFF. The CDR3 nucleotides read TGTGCCAGCAAAAGGTATGCGGGGGGCACTGAAGCTTTCTTT. The rearrangement joins TRBV7-9 to TRBJ1-1; perhaps TRBD1 as D (5 bases). CDR3 length equals 14 residues. Germline assignment: CDR1 SEHNR and CDR2 FQNEAQ (reference sequence). V lost 7 bases to trimming and J lost 4 bases, with 16 bases between them.

The J gene is TRBJ1-1, the V gene TRBV5-4; D call uncertain. The germline gives CDR1 SGHNT, CDR2 YYREEE (reference sequence). The CDR3 is made up of 12 amino acids. The V end lost 7 bases, the J end lost 7 bases, and 14 bases lay between the germline ends. This chain's CDR3 is CASRRGLNEAFF. CDR3 in DNA: TGTGCCAGCCGAAGAGGGCTTAATGAAGCTTTCTTT.

The chain combines TRBV28 with TRBJ1-2; 8 bases are shared with TRBD1. The junction had 15 bases not matched to a gene; V was cut back by 9 bases and J by 3 bases. CDR3 length: 16 amino acids. Germline lookup yields CDR1 MDHEN and CDR2 SYDVKM. CDR3 sequence: CASGTTGGSKDYGYTF. CDR3 sequence (DNA): TGTGCCAGTGGGACCACAGGGGGGAGTAAGGACTATGGCTACACCTTC.

The J gene is TRBJ2-1, the V gene TRBV10-3; D remains ambiguous. The CDR3 is 11 residues long. Trimming took 6 bases from V and 8 from J, leaving 8 bases between them. Germline loops: CDR1 ENHRY, CDR2 SYGVKD. CDR3 residues: CAISLSDEQFF. The CDR3 DNA follows: TGTGCCATCAGCCTATCCGATGAGCAGTTCTTC.

J is TRBJ2-3 and V is TRBV5-1; D might be TRBD1 (6 bases). Germline assignment: CDR1 SGHRS and CDR2 YFSETQ. Trimming stripped 0 bases from V and 9 bases from J, with 20 bases between. The CDR3 totals 16 residues. For the CDR3, the DNA is TGCGCCAGCAGCTTGGATGGGGGCTTTAGGGGAGACACGCAGTATTTT. Translated, it gives CASSLDGGFRGDTQYF.

V is TRBV24-1 and J is TRBJ2-7, with D perhaps TRBD1 (6 bases). Trimming removed 4 bases from V and 4 bases from J, with 13 bases in between. The germline gives CDR1 KGHDR, CDR2 SFDVKD. The CDR3 has 14 amino acids. The CDR3 region is CATSETGTYYEQYF. The CDR3 region has the DNA TGTGCCACCAGTGAAACCGGGACATATTACGAGCAGTACTTC.

This clone has a handful of counts. The chain joins TRBV3-1 (or the pseudogene TRBV3-2) to TRBJ2-5; 8 positions match TRBD2. Germline CDR1 is LGHDT and CDR2 is YNNKEL (reference sequence). The V gene end was trimmed by 0 bases and the J gene end by 4 bases; junction bases not matched to a gene: 7. The CDR3 is 16 residues long. CDR3 sequence: CASSQEPGLGAETQYF. The DNA for the CDR3 is TGTGCCAGCAGCCAAGAACCGGGACTAGGGGCAGAGACCCAGTACTTC.

The rearrangement joins TRBV2 to TRBJ1-3, with 7 positions matching TRBD1. The CDR3 length is 18 residues. Germline V gives CDR1 SNHLY, CDR2 FYNNEI. The trim removed 5 bases at V and 0 bases at J, leaving 13 bases unmatched. The CDR3 loop reads CASSWDTRDSFSGNTIYF. The DNA for the CDR3 is TGTGCCAGCAGTTGGGATACGCGGGACAGCTTCTCTGGAAACACCATATATTTT.

The genes are TRBV11-2 and TRBJ2-7; D is ambiguous. With 1 base removed from V and 2 bases from J, the gap between germline ends came to 6 bases. The CDR3 has 13 amino acids. Germline V gives CDR1 SGHAT, CDR2 FQNNGV. This CDR3 reads CASSLGLPYEQYF. The CDR3 DNA follows: TGTGCCAGCAGCTTAGGACTCCCCTACGAGCAGTACTTC.

This chain links TRBV9 with TRBJ1-6, with 7 bases matching TRBD1. CDR1 and CDR2 (germline): SGDLS, YYNGEE. The CDR3 contains 13 residues. V lost 4 bases, J lost 6 bases, and 1 base stayed unmatched. CDR3 region: CASSRDSNSPLHF. DNA of the CDR3: TGTGCCAGCAGCAGGGACAGTAATTCACCCCTCCACTTT.

The rearrangement joins TRBV10-3 to TRBJ2-7, with 9 bases matching TRBD1. J was trimmed by 4 bases and V by 0 bases; bases with no gene match: 7. The CDR3 length is 16 residues. CDR1 is ENHRY, CDR2 SYGVKD, per germline. CDR3 residues: CAISESSPGTGYEQYF. The CDR3 DNA is TGTGCCATCAGTGAGTCGTCCCCCGGGACAGGGTACGAGCAGTACTTC.

The chain couples TRBV20-1 to TRBJ2-7, with no clear D. The CDR3 runs to 11 residues. Germline V gene data show CDR1 as DFQATT and CDR2 as SNEGSKA (reference sequence). The V end was cut by 3 bases, the J end by 3 bases, with 6 bases between. CDR3 region: CSASYSYEQYF. The CDR3 DNA sequence: TGCAGTGCTAGTTACAGCTACGAGCAGTACTTC.

J is TRBJ1-2 and V is TRBV19, with 8 bases identical to TRBD1. The CDR3 loop spans 12 amino acids. Germline V gene sequence: CDR1 LNHDA, CDR2 SQIVND (reference sequence). Germline trimming cut 8 bases from V and 8 bases from J; bases unmatched to any gene: 7. Here the CDR3 DNA reads TGTGCCAGTCGGACAGGGTATGGGGGCTACACCTTC. It is translated as CASRTGYGGYTF.

V is TRBV7-9 and J is TRBJ2-1, with 10 bases lining up with TRBD2. CDR1 is SEHNR and CDR2 is FQNEAQ in the germline V gene (reference sequence). The CDR3 is 15 residues long. J gave up 7 bases and V 5 bases, and 8 bases lay outside the gene matches. Written as DNA, the CDR3 is TGTGCCAGCAGCCCGAGCGGGGGGGCTAGGAATGAGCAGTTCTTC. This encodes CASSPSGGARNEQFF.

The chain is built from TRBV5-1 and TRBJ1-4, with TRBD1 matching over 9 bases. The germline gives CDR1 SGHRS, CDR2 YFSETQ. Trimming at V came to 4 bases and at J to 8 bases, leaving 6 bases not matched to a gene. The CDR3 contains 14 residues. DNA for the CDR3: TGCGCCAGCAGCGCGGGACAGGGCCTGGAAAAACTGTTTTTT. Translated, it gives CASSAGQGLEKLFF. Full variable domain (missing parts from reference TRBV5-1 and TRBJ1-4): KAGVTQTPRYLIKTRGQQVTLSCSPISGHRSVSWYQQTPGQGLQFLFEYFSETQRNKGNFPGRFSGRQFSNSRSEMNVSTLELGDSALYLCASSAGQGLEKLFFGSGTQLSVL.